The 30 T cell receptor beta chains below all came from one sample that was sequenced in a study of cytomegalovirus exposure and HLA in healthy donors. The protocol was immunoSEQ multiplex PCR, while the TCRdb copy is restricted to in-frame clones and leaves out a portion. This sample yields 150,000 to 200,000 clones, of which 84% are seen a single time; 9.5% to 13% belongs to the top ten. Sequencing used PBMCs. All receptors come from a man aged 25-40 years in good health and CMV-seropositive.

CDR3 region: CASRPTSGYTDTQYF. The CDR3 DNA sequence: TGTGCCAGCAGACCCACTAGCGGCTACACAGATACGCAGTATTTT. The chain has TRBV28 and TRBJ2-3; 8 bases map to TRBD2. The V gene's germline CDR1 is MDHEN and CDR2 SYDVKM. There are 15 residues in the CDR3. V gave up 6 bases and J gave up 2 bases; unmatched junction bases: 7. Together with reference TRBV28 and TRBJ2-3, the CDR3 gives the full variable domain: DVKVTQSSRYLVKRTGEKVFLECVQDMDHENMFWYRQDPGLGLRLIYFSYDVKMKEKGDIPEGYSVSREKKERFSLILESASTNQTSMYLCASRPTSGYTDTQYFGPGTRLTVL.

The V and J genes are TRBV19 and TRBJ1-5; D gene unclear. Trimming removed 7 bases at V and 7 bases at J, with 14 bases between. This CDR3 comprises 13 residues. Germline values: CDR1 LNHDA, CDR2 SQIVND (reference sequence). For the CDR3, the DNA is TGTGCCAGTAACTTTGGGCAGTCGCAGCCCCAGCATTTT. This encodes CASNFGQSQPQHF.

The gene calls are TRBV4-1 and TRBJ1-2, with 7 positions matching TRBD1. CDR1 MGHRA and CDR2 YSYEKL come from the germline V gene. Germline trimming cut 9 bases from V and 3 bases from J; bases unmatched to any gene: 16. The CDR3 consists of 16 residues. The DNA for the CDR3 is TGCGCCAGGAGGGTCCCCGGGGGACAGAGTCACTATGGCTACACCTTC. Protein product: CARRVPGGQSHYGYTF.

The chain recombines TRBV7-6 with TRBJ2-3; 8 nucleotides line up with TRBD2. The CDR3 extends over 18 amino acids. The V segment lost 3 bases and the J segment 0 bases; nucleotides outside the gene matches: 11. Germline V gene lookup returns CDR1 SGHVS and CDR2 FNYEAQ. In nucleotides, the CDR3 is TGTGCCAGCAGCTTCTTGGCTAGCGGGCCTTCAAGCACAGATACGCAGTATTTT. The encoded protein is CASSFLASGPSSTDTQYF.

This clone showed up just a few times. This chain joins TRBV4-3 and TRBJ2-1; TRBD1 matches at 7 bases. The CDR3 is 13 residues long. V shed 3 bases and J 4 bases; nucleotides not matched to a gene: 0. CDR1 and CDR2 from the germline V gene are LGHNA and YSLEER. The CDR3 is CASSQTGYNEQFF. DNA for the CDR3: TGCGCCAGCAGCCAGACAGGGTACAATGAGCAGTTCTTC.

This clone was counted only a few times. CDR3 sequence reads: CASSHPRGSNSPLHF. The CDR3, as DNA: TGCGCCAGCAGCCATCCGAGGGGGAGCAATTCACCCCTCCACTTT. The chain recombines TRBV4-1 with TRBJ1-6; TRBD1 might be the D (6 bases). Looked up from germline, CDR1 is MGHRA and CDR2 is YSYEKL. With 3 bases removed from V and 7 bases from J, the gap between germline ends came to 13 bases. The CDR3 is 15 amino acids.

This clone is categorized as medium-sized. The V gene is TRBV10-2, the J gene TRBJ2-7; 8 bases agree with TRBD2. This CDR3 has 13 amino acids. Germline lookup yields CDR1 WSHSY and CDR2 SAAADI. The V gene end was trimmed by 6 bases and the J gene end by 6 bases; junction bases not matched to a gene: 7. This CDR3 is CASSERETVEQYF. CDR3 coding DNA: TGCGCCAGCAGCGAGCGGGAGACGGTCGAGCAGTACTTC.

The chain carries TRBV27 and TRBJ1-5, with D perhaps TRBD1 (6 bases). Germline loops: CDR1 MNHEY, CDR2 SMNVEV (reference sequence). CDR3 size: 13 residues. V lost 6 bases and J lost 6, with 12 bases in between. CDR3 DNA sequence: TGTGCCAGCAGCCACAGGGCTGCTCAGCCCCAGCATTTT. Translating gives CASSHRAAQPQHF.

This clone has a single count. V and J are TRBV2 and TRBJ2-2; the D gene is possibly TRBD1 (7 bases). Germline V lookup: CDR1 SNHLY, CDR2 FYNNEI. Trimming cost V 8 bases and J 5 bases, with 18 bases left between them. The length of the CDR3 is 15 residues. The CDR3, as DNA: TGTGCCAGCCAACTGGAGGGGGCAAGGACCGGGGAGCTGTTTTTT. It yields the protein CASQLEGARTGELFF.

In the case of this clone: The junction shows a germline mismatch at one end, possibly a read error. V is TRBV5-1 and J is TRBJ2-7, with 7 bases identical to TRBD1. The CDR3 spans 15 residues. Germline V gene data show CDR1 as SGHRS and CDR2 as YFSETQ. The CDR3 reads CASSSQTGYSDEQYF. The CDR3 DNA reads as TGCGCCAGCAGCTCCCAGACAGGGTACTCCGACGAGCAGTACTTC.

The chain combines TRBV28 with TRBJ1-3, with D perhaps matching TRBD1 (5 bases). Trimming left V 5 bases short and J 4 bases short, with 9 bases between. This CDR3 has 13 amino acids. Germline CDR1 and CDR2: MDHEN and SYDVKM. The CDR3, as DNA: TGTGCCAGCAGTAGACAGACCGGAAACACCATATATTTT. Residues: CASSRQTGNTIYF.

This sequence joins TRBV11-2 and TRBJ2-3; TRBD2 is a possible D gene (5 bases). This CDR3 comprises 15 residues. V lost 5 bases to trimming and J lost 4 bases, with 16 bases between them. Germline assignment: CDR1 SGHAT and CDR2 FQNNGV. In nucleotides, the CDR3 is TGTGCCAGCAGCCCCCCGGGGTGGGTCGCAGATACGCAGTATTTT. Its protein product is CASSPPGWVADTQYF.

This clone was picked up many times. This sequence joins TRBV10-3 and TRBJ1-1; maybe TRBD1 (5 bases). Germline V lookup: CDR1 ENHRY, CDR2 SYGVKD. The ends were cut back, 10 bases at V and 5 bases at J, with 11 bases in the middle. The CDR3 totals 11 residues. The CDR3 region has the DNA TGTGCCACGTGGGGCAAAACTGAAGCTTTCTTT. Its translation is CATWGKTEAFF.

Only one count was recorded for this clone. The chain employs TRBV11-2 and TRBJ2-2; D unclear. This CDR3 contains 13 residues. The V end was cut by 5 bases, the J end by 4 bases, with 8 bases between. Germline V gives CDR1 SGHAT, CDR2 FQNNGV. DNA for the CDR3: TGTGCCAGCAGCCCGAGAGGCACCGGGGAGCTGTTTTTT. Its protein is CASSPRGTGELFF.

The chain combines TRBV7-9 with TRBJ2-1; 8 bases align to TRBD1. Per germline, CDR1 SEHNR and CDR2 FQNEAQ (reference sequence). The trim removed 5 bases at V and 0 bases at J, leaving 6 bases unmatched. This CDR3 has 16 amino acids. CDR3 nucleotides: TGTGCCAGCAGCGTCAGGGGGCCGAGCTCCTACAATGAGCAGTTCTTC. Amino acid sequence: CASSVRGPSSYNEQFF.

The CDR3 is CASSYDRQDRYGYTF. CDR3 bases: TGTGCCAGCAGTTACGACCGACAGGACCGCTATGGCTACACCTTC. The V and J genes are TRBV27 and TRBJ1-2, with D tentatively TRBD1 (6 bases). Germline V gene lookup returns CDR1 MNHEY and CDR2 SMNVEV (reference sequence). The V end was cut by 4 bases, the J end by 4 bases, with 16 bases between. This CDR3 comprises 15 residues.

This clone was picked up a small number of times. The genes are TRBV19 and TRBJ2-7; 8 bases map to TRBD1. This CDR3 region has 15 residues. From germline, CDR1 is LNHDA and CDR2 SQIVND (reference sequence). V lost 3 bases, J lost 7 bases, and 11 bases stayed unmatched. CDR3 residues: CASSIPSDRGLEQYF. In DNA form, the CDR3 reads TGTGCCAGTAGTATCCCCTCCGACAGGGGCCTGGAGCAGTACTTC.

This CDR3 is CASSPSKLAEQYF. The DNA of the CDR3 is TGTGCCAGCAGCCCGTCGAAGTTGGCCGAGCAGTACTTC. The V gene is TRBV14, the J gene TRBJ2-7; D is uncertain. Trimming cost V 4 bases and J 6 bases, with 13 bases left between them. Germline loops: CDR1 SGHDN, CDR2 FVKESK. This CDR3 region has 13 residues.

The rearrangement joins TRBV30 to TRBJ1-5; 8 bases map to TRBD1. V gave up 2 bases and J gave up 4 bases; unmatched junction bases: 7. The CDR3 length is 15 residues. The V gene's germline CDR1 is GTSNPN and CDR2 SVGIG (reference sequence). CDR3 sequence: CAWSPGQADNQPQHF. DNA for the CDR3: TGTGCCTGGAGTCCGGGACAGGCCGATAATCAGCCCCAGCATTTT.

The V call is TRBV5-6, the J call TRBJ1-2; 9 bases are shared with TRBD1. Germline-derived CDR1 and CDR2 are SGHDT and YYEEEE. Losses at the gene ends were 0 bases for V and 8 bases for J; bases not matched to a gene: 5. The CDR3 totals 14 residues. CDR3 bases: TGTGCCAGCAGCTTGGAACAGGGGGCTCGGGGCTACACCTTC. Translation: CASSLEQGARGYTF.

V and J are TRBV6-5 and TRBJ2-1; TRBD1 agrees at 8 bases. The CDR3 spans 15 residues. J gave up 0 bases and V 6 bases, and 4 bases lay outside the gene matches. CDR1 MNHEY and CDR2 SVGAGI come from the germline V gene. The DNA of the CDR3 is TGTGCCAGCAGCCCGGACAGGGACTCCTACAATGAGCAGTTCTTC. It translates to CASSPDRDSYNEQFF.

The gene calls are TRBV18 and TRBJ2-5, with TRBD1 matching over 7 bases. The CDR3 sequence is 20 residues long. J gave up 9 bases and V 0 bases, and 25 bases lay outside the gene matches. CDR1 is KGHSH and CDR2 is LQKENI in the germline V gene. The CDR3 region has the DNA TGTGCCAGCTCACCACCGGGACAGCTTTCCAGCTGGTTATGCAGAGTGCCCCAGTACTTC. As protein: CASSPPGQLSSWLCRVPQYF.

The sample holds one count of this clone. CDR3 coding DNA: TGTGCCAGCAGCTTTAGGACAGGGGATCACGAGCAGTACTTC. Translated: CASSFRTGDHEQYF. The rearrangement links TRBV4-2 to TRBJ2-7; 9 bases are a match to TRBD1. This CDR3 region has 14 residues. Unmatched junction bases numbered 7, after V lost 5 bases and J lost 5 bases. Germline V lookup: CDR1 LGHNA, CDR2 YNFKEQ.

The chain recombines TRBV4-1 with TRBJ1-4; D gene ambiguous. Germline V gene sequence: CDR1 MGHRA, CDR2 YSYEKL. This CDR3 region has 13 residues. The V and J ends lost 0 bases and 8 bases respectively, with 7 bases between them. CDR3 region: CASSQDGGEKLFF. CDR3 in DNA: TGCGCCAGCAGCCAAGATGGAGGGGAAAAACTGTTTTTT.

The genes are TRBV28 and TRBJ1-1; D gene ambiguous. The CDR3 consists of 12 residues. Deletions cut 6 bases from V and 1 base from J, with 6 bases between. Germline CDR1 and CDR2: MDHEN and SYDVKM. This CDR3 reads CASSLQNTEAFF. The CDR3 DNA reads as TGTGCCAGCAGCTTACAGAACACTGAAGCTTTCTTT.

The gene calls are TRBV6-5 and TRBJ1-2; D is uncertain. Germline V CDR1 and CDR2: MNHEY, SVGAGI. The CDR3 loop spans 12 amino acids. Trimming took off 4 bases at V and 8 bases at J, with 11 bases between the two ends. The CDR3 nucleotides are TGTGCCAGCAGTTCCCGTACGCGGGGCTACACCTTC. Translation gives CASSSRTRGYTF.

The chain combines TRBV5-1 with TRBJ2-5, with TRBD1 matching over 12 bases. This CDR3 spans 15 amino acids. Unmatched junction bases numbered 1, after V lost 0 bases and J lost 4 bases. CDR1 is SGHRS and CDR2 is YFSETQ in the germline V gene. CDR3: CASSLGDRGRETQYF. The CDR3 DNA reads TGCGCCAGCAGCTTGGGGGACAGGGGGCGAGAGACCCAGTACTTC.

The chain carries TRBV7-2 and TRBJ2-7; 9 nucleotides match TRBD1. The CDR3 runs 14 residues. Trimming took 4 bases from V and 6 from J; bases not matched to a gene: 7. The germline gives CDR1 SGHTA, CDR2 FQGNSA. The CDR3 DNA reads TGTGCCAGCAGCTCAAGGGGACAGGGCGGCGAGCAGTACTTC. Amino acids: CASSSRGQGGEQYF.

This chain links TRBV7-6 with TRBJ1-5, with 9 bases identical to TRBD1. With V trimmed by 3 bases and J by 5 bases, 2 bases remained unmatched. CDR3 length: 14 residues. Germline V CDR1 and CDR2: SGHVS, FNYEAQ. The CDR3 DNA reads TGTGCCAGCAGCTTGGACAGGGGTGATCAGCCCCAGCATTTT. It yields the protein CASSLDRGDQPQHF.

The V and J genes are TRBV7-3 and TRBJ2-5; 7 positions match TRBD1. The V segment lost 5 bases and the J segment 5 bases; nucleotides outside the gene matches: 11. Looked up from germline, CDR1 is SGHTA and CDR2 is FQGTGA. This CDR3 has 15 residues. The CDR3 DNA is TGTGCCAGCAGCCCGAGTGCGACAGGGTGGGAGACCCAGTACTTC. Amino acid sequence: CASSPSATGWETQYF.